This T cell receptor beta chain was captured in a study of cytomegalovirus exposure and HLA in healthy donors. Study-level results: A list of more than 150 TCR beta chains associated with cytomegalovirus was given. A later analysis reportedly found fewer N-insertions in an Asian-associated ancestry cluster than the approximately 670-donor mean. In a later analysis, at a false discovery rate of 0.05, approximately 18,000 TCR beta sequences were associated with HLA alleles. Three CMV-associated chains proved CMV antigen-specific in vitro.

13 Jbeta primers and 60 Vbeta primers were used for the PCR. Assay: immunoSEQ multiplex PCR; the TCRdb copy retains only in-frame clones and omits some. The sample shows roughly 110,000 clones, 82% of them seen only once. On this clone itself: The target antigen is unknown.

What was sequenced was PBMCs. The receptor was derived from a woman aged 18-29 years in good health and CMV-seronegative.

This chain's CDR3 is CASPVMSTDTQYF. CDR3 sequence (DNA): TGTGCCAGCCCGGTCATGAGCACAGATACGCAGTATTTT. This rearrangement joins TRBV27 to TRBJ2-3; no reliable D call. CDR1 is MNHEY, CDR2 SMNVEV, per germline (reference sequence). This CDR3 has 13 amino acids. Trimming stripped 8 bases from V and 0 bases from J, with 9 bases between.